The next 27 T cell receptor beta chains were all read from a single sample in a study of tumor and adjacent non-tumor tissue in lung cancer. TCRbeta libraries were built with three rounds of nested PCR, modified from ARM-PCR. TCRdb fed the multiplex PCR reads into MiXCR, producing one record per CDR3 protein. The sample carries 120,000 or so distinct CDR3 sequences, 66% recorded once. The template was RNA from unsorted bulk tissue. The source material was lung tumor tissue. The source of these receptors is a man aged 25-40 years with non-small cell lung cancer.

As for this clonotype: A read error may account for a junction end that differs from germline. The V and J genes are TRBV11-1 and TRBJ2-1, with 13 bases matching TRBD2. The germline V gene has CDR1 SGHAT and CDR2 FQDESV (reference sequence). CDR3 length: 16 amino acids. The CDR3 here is CASSSGLAGHYNEYSF. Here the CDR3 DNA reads TGTGCCAGCAGCTCGGGACTAGCGGGACACTACAATGAGTATTCCTTC.

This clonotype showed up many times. The DNA for the CDR3 is TGTGCCAGCAGTTGGGGACAGGGGGTACGGGAGCAGTACTTC. It translates to CASSWGQGVREQYF. The genes are TRBV28 and TRBJ2-7, with 11 bases fitting TRBD1. V lost 4 bases and J lost 7; bases outside the gene matches: 6. The CDR3 covers 14 residues. Germline values: CDR1 MDHEN, CDR2 SYDVKM.

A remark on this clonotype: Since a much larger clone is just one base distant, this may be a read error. CDR3 sequence (DNA): TGTGCCAGCAGCCCCGGCGCGTACCTAATAGATACGCAGTATTTT. It translates to CASSPGAYLIDTQYF. V gene TRBV12-3 or TRBV12-4 combines with J gene TRBJ2-3; D ambiguous. CDR3 size: 15 residues. V was shortened by 6 bases and J by 5 bases, with 18 bases between the two germline ends.

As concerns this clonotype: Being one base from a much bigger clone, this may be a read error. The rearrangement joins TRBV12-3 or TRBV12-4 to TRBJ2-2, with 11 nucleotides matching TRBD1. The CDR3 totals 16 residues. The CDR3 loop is CASSQGQGANTWELFF. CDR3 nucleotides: TGTGCCAGCAGCCAAGGACAGGGGGCGAACACCTGGGAGCTGTTTTTT.

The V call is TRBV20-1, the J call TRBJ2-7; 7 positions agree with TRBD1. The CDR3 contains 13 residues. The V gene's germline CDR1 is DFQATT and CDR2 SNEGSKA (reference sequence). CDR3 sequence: CIAAGTASYEQYF. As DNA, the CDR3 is TGCATTGCCGCCGGGACAGCCTCCTACGAGCAGTACTTC.

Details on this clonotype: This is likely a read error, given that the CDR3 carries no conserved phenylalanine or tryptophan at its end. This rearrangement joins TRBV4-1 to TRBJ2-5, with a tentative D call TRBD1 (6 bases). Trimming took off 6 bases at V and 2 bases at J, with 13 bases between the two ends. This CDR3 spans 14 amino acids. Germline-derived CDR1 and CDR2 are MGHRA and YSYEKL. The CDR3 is CASSHPGHQETQYL. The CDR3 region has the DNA TGCGCCAGCAGTCACCCGGGACATCAAGAGACCCAGTACCTC.

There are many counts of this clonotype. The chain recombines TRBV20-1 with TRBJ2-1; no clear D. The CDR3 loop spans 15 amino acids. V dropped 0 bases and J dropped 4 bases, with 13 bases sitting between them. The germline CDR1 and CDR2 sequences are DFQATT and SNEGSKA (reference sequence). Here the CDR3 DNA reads TGCAGTGCTAGAGATCAGACGGGTGAATACAATGAGCAGTTCTTC. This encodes CSARDQTGEYNEQFF.

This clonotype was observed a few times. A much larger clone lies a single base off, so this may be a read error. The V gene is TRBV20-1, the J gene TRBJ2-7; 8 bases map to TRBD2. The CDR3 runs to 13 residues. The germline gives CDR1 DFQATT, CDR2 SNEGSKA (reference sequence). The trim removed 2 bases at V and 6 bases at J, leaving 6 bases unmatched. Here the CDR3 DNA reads TGCAGTGCTAGATCGAGCGGGGGCTGCGAGCAGTACTTC. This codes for CSARSSGGCEQYF.

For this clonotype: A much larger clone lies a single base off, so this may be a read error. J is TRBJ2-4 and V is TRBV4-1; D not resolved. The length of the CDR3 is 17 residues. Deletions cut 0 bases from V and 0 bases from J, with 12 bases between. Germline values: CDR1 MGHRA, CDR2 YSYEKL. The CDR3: CASSQESSGLAKNIQYF. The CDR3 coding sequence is TGCGCCAGCAGCCAAGAGTCATCGGGCCTAGCCAAAAACATTCAGTACTTC.

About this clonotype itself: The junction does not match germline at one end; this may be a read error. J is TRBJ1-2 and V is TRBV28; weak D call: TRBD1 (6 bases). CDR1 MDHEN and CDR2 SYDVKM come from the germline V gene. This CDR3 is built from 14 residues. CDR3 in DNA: TGTGCCACCAGTTTCCACGGGACACTGTTCGGCTACGCCTTC. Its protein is CATSFHGTLFGYAF.

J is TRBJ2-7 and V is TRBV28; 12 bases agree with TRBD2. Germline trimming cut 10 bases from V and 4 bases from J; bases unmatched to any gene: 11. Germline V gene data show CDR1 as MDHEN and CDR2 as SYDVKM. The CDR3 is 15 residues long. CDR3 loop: CAISRGLAGTYEQYF. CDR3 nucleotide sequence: TGTGCCATCAGCCGTGGACTAGCGGGAACATACGAGCAGTACTTC.

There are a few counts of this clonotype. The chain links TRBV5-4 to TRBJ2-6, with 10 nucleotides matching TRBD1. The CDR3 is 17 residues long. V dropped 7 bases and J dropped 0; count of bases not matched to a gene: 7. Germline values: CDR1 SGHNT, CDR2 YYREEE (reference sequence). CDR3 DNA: TGTGCCAGCGACAGGGACAGGGGTCTCTCTGGGGCCAACGTCCTGACTTTC. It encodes CASDRDRGLSGANVLTF.

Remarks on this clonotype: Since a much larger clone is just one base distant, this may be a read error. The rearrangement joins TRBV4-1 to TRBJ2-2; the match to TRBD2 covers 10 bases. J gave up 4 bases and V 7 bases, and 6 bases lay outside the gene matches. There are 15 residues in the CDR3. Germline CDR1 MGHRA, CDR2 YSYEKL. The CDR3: CASNQPSGSTGELFF. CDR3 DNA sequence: TGCGCCAGCAACCAGCCTAGCGGGAGCACCGGGGAGCTGTTTTTT.

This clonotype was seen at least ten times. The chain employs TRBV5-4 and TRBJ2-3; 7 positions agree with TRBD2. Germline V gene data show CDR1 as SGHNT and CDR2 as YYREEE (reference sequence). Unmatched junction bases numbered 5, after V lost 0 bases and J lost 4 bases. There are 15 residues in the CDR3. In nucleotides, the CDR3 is TGTGCCAGCAGCTTGGGACCGGGAGGCTCAGATACGCAGTATTTT. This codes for CASSLGPGGSDTQYF.

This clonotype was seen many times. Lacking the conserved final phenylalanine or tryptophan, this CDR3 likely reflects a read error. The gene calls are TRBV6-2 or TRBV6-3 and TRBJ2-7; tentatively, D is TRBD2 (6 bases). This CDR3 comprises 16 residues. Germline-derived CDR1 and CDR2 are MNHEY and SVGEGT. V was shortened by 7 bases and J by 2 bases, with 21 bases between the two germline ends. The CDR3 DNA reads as TGTGCCAGCAATACCGAACGCGGGGCAACGACCTACGAGCAGTACCTC. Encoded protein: CASNTERGATTYEQYL.

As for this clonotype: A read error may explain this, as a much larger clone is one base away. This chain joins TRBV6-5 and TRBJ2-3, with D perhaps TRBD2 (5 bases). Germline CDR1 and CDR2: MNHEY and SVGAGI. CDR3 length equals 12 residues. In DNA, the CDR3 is TGTGCCAACAGTTCGAGCGGAGATACGCAGTATTTT. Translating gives CANSSSGDTQYF.

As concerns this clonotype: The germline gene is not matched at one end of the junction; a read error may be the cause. CDR3 DNA sequence: TGTGCCAGCAGCTTGGACTTCTCATTCTATGGCTACACATTC. Its protein product is CASSLDFSFYGYTF. The genes are TRBV5-4 and TRBJ1-2; D is ambiguous. The germline V gene encodes CDR1 SGHNT and CDR2 YYREEE (reference sequence). This CDR3 has 14 amino acids.

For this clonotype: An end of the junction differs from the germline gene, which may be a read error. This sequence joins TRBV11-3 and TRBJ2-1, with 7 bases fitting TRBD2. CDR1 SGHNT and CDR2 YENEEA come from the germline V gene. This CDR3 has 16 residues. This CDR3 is CASSSFGAGERDEHFF. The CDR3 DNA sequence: TGTGCCAGCAGCTCTTTCGGGGCGGGGGAGCGGGATGAGCACTTCTTC.

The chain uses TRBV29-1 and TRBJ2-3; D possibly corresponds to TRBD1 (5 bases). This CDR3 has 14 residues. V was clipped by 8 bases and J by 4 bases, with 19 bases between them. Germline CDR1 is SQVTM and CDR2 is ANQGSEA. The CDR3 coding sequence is TGCAGCACCGTCCTGCAGGGTGATCCAGATACGCAGTATTTT. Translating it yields CSTVLQGDPDTQYF.

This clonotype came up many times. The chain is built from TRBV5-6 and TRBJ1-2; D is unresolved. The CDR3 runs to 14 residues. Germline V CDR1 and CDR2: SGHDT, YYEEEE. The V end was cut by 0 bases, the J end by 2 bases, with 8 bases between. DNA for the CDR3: TGTGCCAGCAGCTTGGGGGCCCGCAACTATGGCTACACCTTC. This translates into CASSLGARNYGYTF. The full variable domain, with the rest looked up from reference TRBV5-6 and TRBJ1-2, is DAGVTQSPTHLIKTRGQQVTLRCSPKSGHDTVSWYQQALGQGPQFIFQYYEEEERQRGNFPDRFSGHQFPNYSSELNVNALLLGDSALYLCASSLGARNYGYTFGSGTRLTVV.

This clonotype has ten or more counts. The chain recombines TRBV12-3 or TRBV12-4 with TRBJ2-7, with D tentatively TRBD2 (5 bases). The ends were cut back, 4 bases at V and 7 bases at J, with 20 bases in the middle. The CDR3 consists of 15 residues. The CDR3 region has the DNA TGTGCCAGCAGTTGGTCCCCTGGACTTGCCGGGGAGCAGTACTTC. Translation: CASSWSPGLAGEQYF.

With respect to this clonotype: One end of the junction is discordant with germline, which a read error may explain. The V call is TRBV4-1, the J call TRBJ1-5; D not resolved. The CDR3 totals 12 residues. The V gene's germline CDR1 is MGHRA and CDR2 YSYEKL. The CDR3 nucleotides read TGCGCCCGCAGCCAAGATTCGCGAACACTCTCTTTT. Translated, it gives CARSQDSRTLSF.

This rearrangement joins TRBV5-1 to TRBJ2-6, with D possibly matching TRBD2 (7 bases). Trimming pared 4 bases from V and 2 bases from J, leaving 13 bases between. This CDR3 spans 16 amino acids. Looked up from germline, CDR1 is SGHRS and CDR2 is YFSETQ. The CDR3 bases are TGCGCCAGCAGCCAGACGGGGGGCGCTGGGGCCAACGTCCTGACTTTC. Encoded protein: CASSQTGGAGANVLTF.

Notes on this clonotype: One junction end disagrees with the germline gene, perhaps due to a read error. CDR3 nucleotides: TGTACCAGCAGTTCGACAGGGGGAGCAGATACGCAGTATTTT. This sequence encodes CTSSSTGGADTQYF. The chain joins TRBV6-2 or TRBV6-3 to TRBJ2-3; 9 bases are a match to TRBD1. This CDR3 has 14 residues. The V gene's germline CDR1 is MNHEY and CDR2 SVGEGT.

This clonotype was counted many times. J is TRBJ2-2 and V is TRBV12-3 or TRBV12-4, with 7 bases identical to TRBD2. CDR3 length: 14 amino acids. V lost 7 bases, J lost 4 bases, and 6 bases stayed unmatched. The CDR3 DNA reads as TGTGCCAGCACGGCGGGAGCGGGCACCGGGGAGCTGTTTTTT. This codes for CASTAGAGTGELFF.

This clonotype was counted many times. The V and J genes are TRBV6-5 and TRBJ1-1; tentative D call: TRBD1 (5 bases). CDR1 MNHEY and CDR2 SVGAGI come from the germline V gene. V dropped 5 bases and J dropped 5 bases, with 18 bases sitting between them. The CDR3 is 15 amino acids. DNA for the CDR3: TGTGCCAGCAGTCCCATTGTGGGGGGTAGGACTGAAGCTTTCTTT. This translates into CASSPIVGGRTEAFF.

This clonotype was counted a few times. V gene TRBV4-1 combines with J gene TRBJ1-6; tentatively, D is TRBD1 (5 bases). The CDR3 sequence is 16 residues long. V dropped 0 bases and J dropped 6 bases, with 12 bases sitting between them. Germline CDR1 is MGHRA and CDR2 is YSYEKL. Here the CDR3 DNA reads TGCGCCAGCAGCCAAGAAGTTCGCAGGGCTAATTCACCCCTCCACTTT. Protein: CASSQEVRRANSPLHF.